The following is a TCR beta chain sequence with its context. Its antigen target is currently unknown. Within one base of it there is no much larger clone, and no base qualities were kept. The sample is drawn from a study of blood T cells in healthy people across ages (dated by TCRdb to about 2015). Regarding the complete study: In model experiments, template switching captured about one uniquely barcoded TCR beta cDNA molecule for every two T cells. Using deep sequencing normalized with unique cDNA molecular identifiers, the study measured how TCR beta repertoire diversity changes with age. Two additional independent replicas of 1 million unique cDNA reads from the same blood draw were analyzed for two donors (one aged 18 to 29 and one aged 80 or older). To avoid experimental bias, donors of different ages were spread randomly across the sequencing lanes. The donors were divided into four age groups: young (average approximately 16 years), middle-aged (roughly 42), aged (approximately 62) and long-lived (around 87).

The library relied on 5' RACE. TCRdb lists the instrument as Illumina HiSeq 2500. A second roughly 6 to 12 cycle PCR used a sample-barcoded 5' primer and a J-beta primer mix. A template-switch 5' adaptor carrying 12 random nucleotides introduced a unique molecular identifier onto each TCR beta cDNA molecule. At least 2.5 million CDR3-containing paired-end reads were obtained from each sample. The Mint cDNA synthesis kit, primed by a TRBC-specific oligonucleotide, was used to synthesize first-strand cDNA from all RNA. Following uracil-DNA glycosylase treatment, all cDNA underwent a first 18-cycle PCR with the universal primers M1SS and BC2_uni_R. On the study's bioinformatics: Each sample was normalized by randomly selecting 1 million high-quality reads, each carrying a distinct molecular identifier. Reads sharing molecular identifiers were discarded rather than binned into consensus sequences. CDR3 identification, clonotype clustering and error correction used MiTCR with a Q25 quality threshold and the strictest error-elimination algorithm. A nonparametric unseen species model with Euler transformation was used to estimate a lower bound on total TCR beta diversity. TCRdb's own reprocessing of the public reads used fastp at Q25 and MiXCR and kept productive beta chains. Entries are consolidated by CDR3 protein sequence, retaining the most common genes and DNA. These V and J calls originate from TCRdb's pipeline instead of the authors' own analysis. The sample data list roughly 1,500,000 distinct CDR3 sequences, and approximately 42% of these were observed just once. The ten largest clonotypes hold around 8% of the sample.

Systemically healthy Caucasian individuals from Russia, 39 in total and aged about 6 to 95 years, were included as donors. About 9.1 milliliters of peripheral blood were collected from each donor into EDTA-treated Vacutainer tubes. Ficoll-Paque density-gradient centrifugation was used to isolate PBMCs, with at least 6.5 million per sample. Trizol reagent was used to extract total RNA from PBMCs, with at least 6 micrograms per sample. The percentages of naive CD45RAhigh/CD27high T cells were determined by flow cytometry on a PBMC aliquot from every donor. Overall study results and their limits: Total diversity estimates from one million sequenced T cells were considered lower bounds and underestimates. The long-lived group showed more naive CD4+ T cells, fewer expanded clones and increased TCR diversity than the aged group, suggesting age selection. Conclusive comparison of naive and antigen-experienced compartments was prevented by the profiling of bulk unsorted PBMCs. The percentage of naive T cells measured by flow cytometry correlated strongly with observed TCR beta diversity. Observed TCR beta diversity per million T cells fell roughly linearly with age, and a significant reduction was already apparent by age roughly 41. The CMV infection status of donors was not known, potentially confounding age-related changes in expanded clonotypes.

The germline ends are 12 bases apart after V is trimmed by 5 bases and J by 1 base. Taken from cysteine to phenylalanine, the CDR3 has 15 residues. Just CDR3 DNA is preserved here, 45 bases in frame from base 1. The germline V gene (reference sequence) sets CDR1 to MNHEY and CDR2 to SMNVEV. Rearrangement joined TRBV27 to TRBJ1-5; the D segment cannot be called with confidence. The receptor comes from a woman younger than 35 in good health. The sequenced material came from blood. The CDR3 region reads CASSKGITSNQPQHF. The DNA sequence follows: TGTGCCAGCAGTAAAGGAATAACGAGCAATCAGCCCCAGCATTTT.